The 10 T cell receptor beta chains below all came from one sample that was sequenced in a study of blood T cell repertoires in COVID-19. Data came from immunoSEQ multiplex PCR; TCRdb stores just in-frame clones and leaves some out. Of approximately 42,000 clones listed, roughly 77% are singletons. What was sequenced was peripheral blood. These receptors came from a man older than 75 with acute or convalescent COVID-19.

This clone was observed a single time. This chain uses TRBV5-6 with TRBJ2-2; D is ambiguous. The length of the CDR3 is 14 residues. CDR1 and CDR2 (germline): SGHDT, YYEEEE. V dropped 2 bases and J dropped 3 bases, with 8 bases sitting between them. CDR3 nucleotide sequence: TGTGCCAGCAGCTTCACCGAGTACACCGGGGAGCTGTTTTTT. This sequence encodes CASSFTEYTGELFF.

The chain combines TRBV7-2 with TRBJ1-4; perhaps TRBD1 as D (6 bases). The V and J ends lost 2 bases and 7 bases respectively, with 17 bases between them. The V gene's germline CDR1 is SGHTA and CDR2 FQGNSA. CDR3 length equals 16 residues. The CDR3 loop is CASSLTGGTRGEKLFF. CDR3 in DNA: TGTGCCAGCAGCTTAACGGGGGGGACACGGGGTGAAAAACTGTTTTTT.

This clone occurred a few times. The chain carries TRBV4-1 and TRBJ1-4; 7 bases fit TRBD1. After removal of 4 bases from V and 4 bases from J, the junction contained 6 bases not matched to a gene. Germline V gene data show CDR1 as MGHRA and CDR2 as YSYEKL. The CDR3 covers 15 residues. The CDR3, as DNA: TGCGCCAGCAGCCGTTACGGGACAGATAATGAAAAACTGTTTTTT. Amino acid sequence: CASSRYGTDNEKLFF.

The chain uses TRBV5-5 and TRBJ2-1; no definite D call. CDR1 and CDR2 from the germline V gene are SGHKS and YYEKEE (reference sequence). V was trimmed by 2 bases and J by 1 base, leaving 10 bases between them. The CDR3 is 15 residues long. CDR3: CASSFQQVSYNEQFF. CDR3 coding DNA: TGTGCCAGCAGCTTTCAGCAGGTATCCTACAATGAGCAGTTCTTC.

The chain uses TRBV29-1 and TRBJ2-3; D possibly corresponds to TRBD2 (5 bases). CDR3 length equals 12 residues. Germline V gene data show CDR1 as SQVTM and CDR2 as ANQGSEA. The V and J ends lost 3 bases and 1 base respectively, with 5 bases between them. The CDR3 protein is CSVDSGTDTQYF. In nucleotides, the CDR3 is TGCAGCGTTGATAGCGGCACAGATACGCAGTATTTT.

The chain links TRBV5-1 to TRBJ2-1; D perhaps matches TRBD1 (5 bases). Per the germline V gene, CDR1 is SGHRS and CDR2 is YFSETQ. There are 13 residues in the CDR3. The V gene lost 2 bases and the J gene lost 7 bases, with 10 bases spanning the gap. CDR3 DNA: TGCGCCAGCAGCTTTGCAGGGATGAATGAGCAGTTCTTC. Protein sequence: CASSFAGMNEQFF.

The chain couples TRBV27 to TRBJ2-7, with 10 bases fitting TRBD1. After removal of 6 bases from V and 4 bases from J, the junction contained 6 bases not matched to a gene. The CDR3 runs 14 residues. Germline CDR1 and CDR2: MNHEY and SMNVEV (reference sequence). The CDR3 bases are TGTGCCAGCAGGCTGACAGGGGGCCTGTACGAGCAGTACTTC. This sequence encodes CASRLTGGLYEQYF.

CDR3 sequence: CASSLQGAREKLFF. The CDR3, as DNA: TGTGCCAGCAGCTTACAGGGGGCTCGTGAAAAACTGTTTTTT. V usage is TRBV7-9 and J usage is TRBJ1-4, with 8 bases aligning to TRBD1. The CDR3 contains 14 residues. CDR1 is SEHNR and CDR2 is FQNEAQ in the germline V gene (reference sequence). Unmatched junction bases numbered 3, after V lost 2 bases and J lost 7 bases.

The rearrangement links TRBV7-9 to TRBJ2-5; possibly TRBD1 for D (6 bases). Trimming took 3 bases from V and 5 from J, leaving 16 bases between them. The germline V gene has CDR1 SEHNR and CDR2 FQNEAQ (reference sequence). The CDR3 loop spans 15 amino acids. The CDR3 loop is CASSLRDTQGETQYF. For the CDR3, the DNA is TGTGCCAGCAGCTTGAGGGACACACAAGGCGAGACCCAGTACTTC.

The gene calls are TRBV28 and TRBJ1-5; TRBD1 matches at 7 bases. With V trimmed by 6 bases and J by 11 bases, 13 bases remained unmatched. The CDR3 spans 14 residues. Looked up from germline, CDR1 is MDHEN and CDR2 is SYDVKM. The CDR3 nucleotides are TGTGCCAGCAGCCAGGGGGGCCAGGGCTTGTCCCAGCATTTT. Translated: CASSQGGQGLSQHF.